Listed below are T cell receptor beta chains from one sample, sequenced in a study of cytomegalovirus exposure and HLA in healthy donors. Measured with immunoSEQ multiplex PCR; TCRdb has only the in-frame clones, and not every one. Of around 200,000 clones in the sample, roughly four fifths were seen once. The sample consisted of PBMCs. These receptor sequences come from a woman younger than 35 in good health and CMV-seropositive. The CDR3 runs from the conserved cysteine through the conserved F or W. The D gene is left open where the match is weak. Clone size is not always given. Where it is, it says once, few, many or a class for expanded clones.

DNA: TGTGCCAGCAGTGAATATAGTCGTCTTAAAGAGACCCAGTACTTC
CDR3: CASSEYSRLKETQYF
D: NA
J: TRBJ2-5
V: TRBV2
size: once

DNA: TGTGCCAGCAGACTGGGAGGGGGCAATCAGCCCCAGCATTTT
CDR3: CASRLGGGNQPQHF
D: NA
J: TRBJ1-5
V: TRBV28
size: NA

DNA: TGCGCCAGCAGCTTGGGGCAGGGGAGCAGTTATGGCTACACCTTC
CDR3: CASSLGQGSSYGYTF
D: NA
J: TRBJ1-2
V: TRBV5-1
size: NA

DNA: TGTGCCAGCAGCCGGACTAGCGGGGGGGAACATGAGCAGTTCTTC
CDR3: CASSRTSGGEHEQFF
D: TRBD2
J: TRBJ2-1
V: TRBV7-2
size: NA

DNA: TGTGCCAGCAACCCTGGAGGGACTGAAGCTTTCTTT
CDR3: CASNPGGTEAFF
D: NA
J: TRBJ1-1
V: TRBV6-1
size: NA

DNA: TGTGCCAGCAGTTATGCCGGGACAACTTTTACGGAGACCCAGTACTTC
CDR3: CASSYAGTTFTETQYF
D: NA
J: TRBJ2-5
V: TRBV7-6
size: NA

DNA: TGTGCCAGCAGTGCCACAGGGGTAAATGAAAAACTGTTTTTT
CDR3: CASSATGVNEKLFF
D: TRBD1
J: TRBJ1-4
V: TRBV2
size: once

DNA: TGTGCCAGCAGCTCCGGGGGTGAGCAGTTCTTC
CDR3: CASSSGGEQFF
D: NA
J: TRBJ2-1
V: TRBV11-3
size: NA

DNA: TGTGCCAGCAGTTATTACACACAAAACACTGAAGCTTTCTTT
CDR3: CASSYYTQNTEAFF
D: NA
J: TRBJ1-1
V: TRBV6-5
size: NA

DNA: TGCGCCAGCAGCCAGGGATGGACAGTGTATGGCTACACCTTC
CDR3: CASSQGWTVYGYTF
D: NA
J: TRBJ1-2
V: TRBV4-1
size: NA

DNA: TGTGCCAGTAGTACTCGACAGGGTAAAAACGAGTTGGCTTTCTTT
CDR3: CASSTRQGKNELAFF
D: TRBD1
J: TRBJ1-1
V: TRBV19
size: NA

DNA: TGTGCCAGCAGTTACGGGCGGGGGCGAAAGTCGGCTGAAGCTTTCTTT
CDR3: CASSYGRGRKSAEAFF
D: NA
J: TRBJ1-1
V: TRBV6-6
size: NA

DNA: TGTGCCAGCAGTCCGAGCTCCTATAATTCACCCCTCCACTTT
CDR3: CASSPSSYNSPLHF
D: NA
J: TRBJ1-6
V: TRBV27
size: NA

DNA: TGTGCCAGCGGCTCGTACAGGGGAGGAGGATACAATGAGCAGTTCTTC
CDR3: CASGSYRGGGYNEQFF
D: NA
J: TRBJ2-1
V: TRBV27
size: NA

DNA: TGCGCCAGCAGCTTGGCAGGGGAAGGTAACTATGGCTACACCTTC
CDR3: CASSLAGEGNYGYTF
D: NA
J: TRBJ1-2
V: TRBV5-1
size: NA

DNA: TGCAGCGGGGGCCGTAGGAACACTGAAGCTTTCTTT
CDR3: CSGGRRNTEAFF
D: NA
J: TRBJ1-1
V: TRBV29-1
size: NA

DNA: TGTGCCAGCAGCTTCAGAGGGAGCTCTGGAAACACCATATATTTT
CDR3: CASSFRGSSGNTIYF
D: NA
J: TRBJ1-3
V: TRBV7-2
size: NA

DNA: TGTGCCTTCGGGACAGGGGCCCTTCGTGGCTACACCTTC
CDR3: CAFGTGALRGYTF
D: TRBD1
J: TRBJ1-2
V: TRBV30
size: NA

DNA: TGTGCCAGCAGTTCGGGGGGCTATGGCTACACCTTC
CDR3: CASSSGGYGYTF
D: NA
J: TRBJ1-2
V: TRBV6-5
size: NA

DNA: TGTGCCAGCAGCCAAGGGAAGGGACTAGTCAACGAGCAGTACTTC
CDR3: CASSQGKGLVNEQYF
D: TRBD2
J: TRBJ2-7
V: TRBV4-2
size: NA

DNA: TGTGCCAGCAGCTTTTCCGTGGCTGATCGAGCGGGCTACACCTTC
CDR3: CASSFSVADRAGYTF
D: NA
J: TRBJ1-2
V: TRBV5-6
size: NA

DNA: TGTGCCAGCAGCTCAACCAGGGCGAGAAACACTGAAGCTTTCTTT
CDR3: CASSSTRARNTEAFF
D: NA
J: TRBJ1-1
V: TRBV9
size: NA

DNA: TGTGCCAGCAGCTCGGTGGACAGTCATTCACCCCTCCACTTT
CDR3: CASSSVDSHSPLHF
D: NA
J: TRBJ1-6
V: TRBV11-3
size: NA

DNA: TGTGCCAGCAGTTTACCCGGGGGAGCGAACACCGGGGAGCTGTTTTTT
CDR3: CASSLPGGANTGELFF
D: NA
J: TRBJ2-2
V: TRBV7-9
size: NA

DNA: TGTGCCATCAGTGATAGAGTCCGGCTAGCGGGCGGGGATCGCACAGATACGCAGTATTTT
CDR3: CAISDRVRLAGGDRTDTQYF
D: TRBD2
J: TRBJ2-3
V: TRBV10-3
size: NA

DNA: TGTGCCAGCGCCAAGGGGCAGGAGACCCAGTACTTC
CDR3: CASAKGQETQYF
D: NA
J: TRBJ2-5
V: TRBV5-6
size: NA

DNA: TGTGCCAGCAGCTTGGACAGGGAACCCTACGAGCAGTACTTC
CDR3: CASSLDREPYEQYF
D: TRBD1
J: TRBJ2-7
V: TRBV7-9
size: NA

DNA: TGTGCCAGCAGTGAAGTAGGAGATAGCACAGATACGCAGTATTTT
CDR3: CASSEVGDSTDTQYF
D: NA
J: TRBJ2-3
V: TRBV2
size: NA

DNA: TGTGCCAGCAGTTCCCTCCCAGCGGACGCCTCGGCACCCCTCCACTTT
CDR3: CASSSLPADASAPLHF
D: NA
J: TRBJ1-6
V: TRBV27
size: NA

DNA: TGCGCCAGCAGCTCGAGCACCCCCTATGGCTACACCTTC
CDR3: CASSSSTPYGYTF
D: NA
J: TRBJ1-2
V: TRBV5-1
size: once

DNA: TGCGCCAGCAGCCTAACAGGGACCTACGAGCAGTACTTC
CDR3: CASSLTGTYEQYF
D: NA
J: TRBJ2-7
V: TRBV4-3
size: NA

DNA: TGTGCCAGTAGTCAATTAGCCCCTGTCTTCGCGGCTGAAGCTTTCTTT
CDR3: CASSQLAPVFAAEAFF
D: NA
J: TRBJ1-1
V: TRBV19
size: NA

DNA: TGCGCCAGCAGCCCCCAGGGCAGCACCGGGGAGCTGTTTTTT
CDR3: CASSPQGSTGELFF
D: NA
J: TRBJ2-2
V: TRBV5-1
size: NA

DNA: TGCGCCAGCAGCCCCTCCGGAGGGGTTGGCGAGCAGTACTTC
CDR3: CASSPSGGVGEQYF
D: NA
J: TRBJ2-7
V: TRBV5-1
size: NA

DNA: TGTGCCACCAGCAGAGAAATCGGGAACACTGAAGCTTTCTTT
CDR3: CATSREIGNTEAFF
D: NA
J: TRBJ1-1
V: TRBV15
size: NA

DNA: TGTGCCAGCACACCAGGGGCGCGTGCTGAGCAGTTCTTC
CDR3: CASTPGARAEQFF
D: NA
J: TRBJ2-1
V: TRBV27
size: NA

DNA: TGTGCCAGCAGTGGGGCCACCGGGGAGCTGTTTTTT
CDR3: CASSGATGELFF
D: NA
J: TRBJ2-2
V: TRBV2
size: NA

DNA: TGTGCCAGCAGTGCGCAGGGGAACGGGGAAGCTTTCTTT
CDR3: CASSAQGNGEAFF
D: NA
J: TRBJ1-1
V: TRBV2
size: NA

DNA: TGTGCCAGCTCACCTCCCTCCGGGGGGGCGGGGAACACTGAAGCTTTCTTT
CDR3: CASSPPSGGAGNTEAFF
D: NA
J: TRBJ1-1
V: TRBV18
size: NA

DNA: TGCGCCACCGGCGCCGGAGGTCGGACTGAAGCTTTCTTT
CDR3: CATGAGGRTEAFF
D: NA
J: TRBJ1-1
V: TRBV4-1
size: NA

DNA: TGTGCCAGCAGCCAAGGCTCTAGCGGGGGGGAAGAGACCCAGTACTTC
CDR3: CASSQGSSGGEETQYF
D: TRBD2
J: TRBJ2-5
V: TRBV7-2
size: NA

DNA: TGCGCCAGCAGCTTGGTATTCAGGGATTTGTCACCCCTCCACTTT
CDR3: CASSLVFRDLSPLHF
D: NA
J: TRBJ1-6
V: TRBV5-1
size: few

DNA: TGTGCCTCCATGACAGAGATCTACGAGCAGTACTTC
CDR3: CASMTEIYEQYF
D: NA
J: TRBJ2-7
V: TRBV6-1
size: few

DNA: TGCGCCAGCACCACAAGCGGGGGGAGGTTCGACGAGCAGTACTTC
CDR3: CASTTSGGRFDEQYF
D: TRBD2
J: TRBJ2-7
V: TRBV5-1
size: NA

DNA: TGTGCCAGCAGCGACAATAACTATGGCTACACCTTC
CDR3: CASSDNNYGYTF
D: NA
J: TRBJ1-2
V: TRBV2
size: NA

DNA: TGTGCCAGCAGTAACAATCATCTCCGACTAAACAATGAGCAGTTCTTC
CDR3: CASSNNHLRLNNEQFF
D: NA
J: TRBJ2-1
V: TRBV6-4
size: NA

DNA: TGTGCCAGCAGTTTATCGGTACAGGGCGAGACTGAAGCTTTCTTT
CDR3: CASSLSVQGETEAFF
D: NA
J: TRBJ1-1
V: TRBV27
size: NA

DNA: TGTGCCAGCAGCTTAGCGCGGGCCTACGAGCAGTACTTC
CDR3: CASSLARAYEQYF
D: NA
J: TRBJ2-7
V: TRBV7-2
size: NA

DNA: TGTGCCAGCAGCCCCTCAGGGGTACCCTCCTACAATGAGCAGTTCTTC
CDR3: CASSPSGVPSYNEQFF
D: NA
J: TRBJ2-1
V: TRBV7-9
size: once

DNA: TGCGCCAGCAGTCCACTGACTAGCGGGGGCGTCACAGATACGCAGTATTTT
CDR3: CASSPLTSGGVTDTQYF
D: TRBD2
J: TRBJ2-3
V: TRBV5-1
size: NA

DNA: TGTGCCAGCAGCGAGGGGTCCAGGGTCACTGAAGCTTTCTTT
CDR3: CASSEGSRVTEAFF
D: NA
J: TRBJ1-1
V: TRBV9
size: NA

DNA: TGTGCCAGCAGTACCCAGCGGGGGGGCGACGGTGAGCAGTTCTTC
CDR3: CASSTQRGGDGEQFF
D: TRBD2
J: TRBJ2-1
V: TRBV6-1
size: once

DNA: TGTGCCAGCAGACGGACAGGGGGCATTAACTATGGCTACACCTTC
CDR3: CASRRTGGINYGYTF
D: TRBD1
J: TRBJ1-2
V: TRBV28
size: NA

DNA: TGCGCCAGCAGCTTGGCCCTGACAGGGGAGACCCAGTACTTC
CDR3: CASSLALTGETQYF
D: TRBD1
J: TRBJ2-5
V: TRBV5-1
size: NA

DNA: TGTGCCAGCAGCTTAGACTCGAAGTTGGACGAGCAGTACTTC
CDR3: CASSLDSKLDEQYF
D: NA
J: TRBJ2-7
V: TRBV7-2
size: NA

DNA: TGTGCCACCAGCAGACATACAGGGGGGAACACTGAAGCTTTCTTT
CDR3: CATSRHTGGNTEAFF
D: TRBD1
J: TRBJ1-1
V: TRBV15
size: many

DNA: TGCGCCAGCAGCGCAGGGAGGGCTGAAGCTTTCTTT
CDR3: CASSAGRAEAFF
D: NA
J: TRBJ1-1
V: TRBV5-1
size: NA

DNA: TGTGCCAGCAGAAAGTGGCTAGCCCAAGAGACCCAGTACTTC
CDR3: CASRKWLAQETQYF
D: NA
J: TRBJ2-5
V: TRBV2
size: NA

DNA: TGTGCCAGCAGTGGGACAGACCATCAGCCCCAGCATTTT
CDR3: CASSGTDHQPQHF
D: NA
J: TRBJ1-5
V: TRBV6-1
size: NA